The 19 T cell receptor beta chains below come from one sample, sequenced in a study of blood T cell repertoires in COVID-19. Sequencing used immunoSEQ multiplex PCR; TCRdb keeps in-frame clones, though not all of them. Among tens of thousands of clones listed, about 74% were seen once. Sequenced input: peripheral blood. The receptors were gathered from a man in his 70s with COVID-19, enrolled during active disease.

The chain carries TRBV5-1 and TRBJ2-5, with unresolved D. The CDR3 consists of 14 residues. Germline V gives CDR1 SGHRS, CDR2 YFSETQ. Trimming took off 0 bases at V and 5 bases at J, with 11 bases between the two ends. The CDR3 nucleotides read TGCGCCAGCAGCTTGGGACTGGCAGCGGAGACCCAGTACTTC. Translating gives CASSLGLAAETQYF.

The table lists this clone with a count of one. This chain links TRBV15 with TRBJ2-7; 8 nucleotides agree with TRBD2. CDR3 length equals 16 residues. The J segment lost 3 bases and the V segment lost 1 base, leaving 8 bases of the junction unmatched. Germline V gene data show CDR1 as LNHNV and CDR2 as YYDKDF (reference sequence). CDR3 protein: CATSRAGGNTHYEQYF. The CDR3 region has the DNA TGTGCCACCAGCAGAGCGGGGGGGAACACTCACTACGAGCAGTACTTC.

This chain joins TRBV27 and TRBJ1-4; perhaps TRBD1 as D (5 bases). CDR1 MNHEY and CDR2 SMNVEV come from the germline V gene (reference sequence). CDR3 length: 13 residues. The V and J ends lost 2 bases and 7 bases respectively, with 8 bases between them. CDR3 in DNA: TGTGCCAGCAGTTTACGCAGGGCTGAAAAACTGTTTTTT. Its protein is CASSLRRAEKLFF.

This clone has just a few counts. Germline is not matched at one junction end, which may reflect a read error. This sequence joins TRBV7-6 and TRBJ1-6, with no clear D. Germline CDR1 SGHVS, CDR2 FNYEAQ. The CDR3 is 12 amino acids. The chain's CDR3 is CASSSYYSPLHF. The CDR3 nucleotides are TGTGCCAGCAGCTCCTATTATTCACCCCTCCACTTT.

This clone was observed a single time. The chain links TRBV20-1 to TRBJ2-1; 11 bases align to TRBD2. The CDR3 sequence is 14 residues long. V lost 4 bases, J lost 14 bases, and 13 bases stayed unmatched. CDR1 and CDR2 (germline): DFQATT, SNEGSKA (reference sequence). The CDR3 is CSANELAGAALEFF. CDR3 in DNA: TGCAGTGCTAATGAACTAGCGGGAGCGGCTTTAGAGTTCTTC.

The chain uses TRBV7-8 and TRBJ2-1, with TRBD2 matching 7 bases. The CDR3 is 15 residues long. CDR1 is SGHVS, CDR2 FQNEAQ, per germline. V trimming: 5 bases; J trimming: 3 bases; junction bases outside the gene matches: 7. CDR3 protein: CASSKAASGYNEQFF. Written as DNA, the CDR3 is TGTGCCAGCAGCAAAGCAGCTAGCGGCTACAATGAGCAGTTCTTC.

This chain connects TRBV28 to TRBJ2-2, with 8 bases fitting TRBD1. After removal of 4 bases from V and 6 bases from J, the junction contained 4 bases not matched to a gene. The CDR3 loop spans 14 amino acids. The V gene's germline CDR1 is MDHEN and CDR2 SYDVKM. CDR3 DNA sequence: TGTGCCAGCAGTTACGGACAGGGTTCCGGGGAGCTGTTTTTT. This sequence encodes CASSYGQGSGELFF.

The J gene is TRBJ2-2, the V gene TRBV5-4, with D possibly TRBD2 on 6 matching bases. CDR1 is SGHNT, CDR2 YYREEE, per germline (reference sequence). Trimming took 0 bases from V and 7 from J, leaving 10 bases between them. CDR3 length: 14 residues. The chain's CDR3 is CASSLGGTVGELFF. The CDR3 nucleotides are TGTGCCAGCAGCTTGGGCGGGACGGTCGGGGAGCTGTTTTTT.

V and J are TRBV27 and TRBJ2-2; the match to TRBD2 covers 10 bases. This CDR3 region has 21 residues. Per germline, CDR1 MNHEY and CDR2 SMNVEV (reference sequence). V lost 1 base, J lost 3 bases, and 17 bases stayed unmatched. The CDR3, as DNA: TGTGCCAGCAGTTTATTCTTTTGGGGTCAGATCGGGACTAGCGACACCGGGGAGCTGTTTTTT. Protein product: CASSLFFWGQIGTSDTGELFF.

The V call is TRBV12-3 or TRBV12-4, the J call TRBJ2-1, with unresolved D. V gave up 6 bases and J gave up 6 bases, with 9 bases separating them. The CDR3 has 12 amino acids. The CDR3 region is CASRPPGNEQFF. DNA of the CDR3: TGTGCCAGCAGACCCCCAGGCAATGAGCAGTTCTTC.

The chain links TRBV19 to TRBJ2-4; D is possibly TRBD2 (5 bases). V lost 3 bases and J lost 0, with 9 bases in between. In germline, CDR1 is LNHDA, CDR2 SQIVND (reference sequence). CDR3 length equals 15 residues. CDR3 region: CASSIEGLAKNIQYF. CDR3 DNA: TGTGCCAGTAGTATTGAGGGCCTAGCCAAAAACATTCAGTACTTC.

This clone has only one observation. CDR3 amino acids: CAISEGEAGEQFF. CDR3 DNA sequence: TGTGCCATCAGTGAGGGAGAAGCGGGTGAGCAGTTCTTC. J is TRBJ2-1 and V is TRBV10-3, with D perhaps matching TRBD2 (6 bases). This CDR3 comprises 13 residues. The V end lost 2 bases, the J end lost 9 bases, and 11 bases lay between the germline ends. CDR1 is ENHRY, CDR2 SYGVKD, per germline.

CDR3 amino acids: CASSQEAGGLSYNEQFF. The CDR3 coding sequence is TGTGCCAGCAGCCAGGAAGCGGGAGGGCTCTCCTACAATGAGCAGTTCTTC. The chain combines TRBV4-2 with TRBJ2-1; TRBD2 agrees at 10 bases. This CDR3 spans 17 amino acids. CDR1 is LGHNA, CDR2 YNFKEQ, per germline. Germline trimming cut 3 bases from V and 0 bases from J; bases unmatched to any gene: 5.

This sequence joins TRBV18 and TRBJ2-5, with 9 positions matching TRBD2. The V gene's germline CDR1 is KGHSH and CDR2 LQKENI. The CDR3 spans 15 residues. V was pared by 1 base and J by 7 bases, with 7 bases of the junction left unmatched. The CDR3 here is CASSPQSGRIGTQYF. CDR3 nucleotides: TGTGCCAGCTCACCACAAAGCGGGAGGATCGGGACCCAGTACTTC.

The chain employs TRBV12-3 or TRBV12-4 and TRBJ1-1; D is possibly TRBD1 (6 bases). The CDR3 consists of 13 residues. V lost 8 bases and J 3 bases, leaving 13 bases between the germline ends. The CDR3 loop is CASRRQADTEAFF. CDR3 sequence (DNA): TGTGCCAGCCGTCGACAGGCCGACACTGAAGCTTTCTTT.

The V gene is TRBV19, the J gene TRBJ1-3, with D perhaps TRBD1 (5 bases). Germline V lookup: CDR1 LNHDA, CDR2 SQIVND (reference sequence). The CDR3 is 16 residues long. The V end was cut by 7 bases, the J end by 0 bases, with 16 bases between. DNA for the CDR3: TGTGCCAGTACCCCGGGACTTTTGGTCTCTGGAAACACCATATATTTT. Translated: CASTPGLLVSGNTIYF.

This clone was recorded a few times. The CDR3 reads CASSSPGQGTYEQYF. The CDR3 nucleotides read TGTGCCAGCAGCTCACCGGGACAGGGAACCTACGAGCAGTACTTC. The rearrangement uses TRBV7-6 and TRBJ2-7; 9 nucleotides agree with TRBD1. CDR1 and CDR2 from the germline V gene are SGHVS and FNYEAQ. J lost 2 bases, V lost 4 bases, and 6 bases had no gene match. The CDR3 contains 15 residues. The full variable domain, with the rest looked up from reference TRBV7-6 and TRBJ2-7, is GAGVSQSPRYKVTKRGQDVALRCDPISGHVSLYWYRQALGQGPEFLTYFNYEAQQDKSGLPNDRFSAERPEGSISTLTIQRTEQRDSAMYRCASSSPGQGTYEQYFGPGTRLTVT.

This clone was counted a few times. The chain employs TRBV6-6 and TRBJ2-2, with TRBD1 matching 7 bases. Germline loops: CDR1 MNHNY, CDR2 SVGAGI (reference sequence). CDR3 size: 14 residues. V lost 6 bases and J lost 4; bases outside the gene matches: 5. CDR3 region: CASRRQGSTGELFF. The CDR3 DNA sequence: TGTGCCAGCAGACGACAGGGATCCACCGGGGAGCTGTTTTTT.

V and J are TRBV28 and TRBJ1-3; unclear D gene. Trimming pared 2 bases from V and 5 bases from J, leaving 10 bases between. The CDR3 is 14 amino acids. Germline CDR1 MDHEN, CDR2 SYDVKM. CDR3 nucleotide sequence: TGTGCCAGCAGTTTAGACACTCCGCGAAACACCATATATTTT. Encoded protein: CASSLDTPRNTIYF. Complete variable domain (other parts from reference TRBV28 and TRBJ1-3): DVKVTQSSRYLVKRTGEKVFLECVQDMDHENMFWYRQDPGLGLRLIYFSYDVKMKEKGDIPEGYSVSREKKERFSLILESASTNQTSMYLCASSLDTPRNTIYFGEGSWLTVV.